This T cell receptor (beta chain) was sequenced during a study of blood T cell repertoires in COVID-19. The overall study: The study drew acute and convalescent COVID-19 samples from the United States, Italy and Spain.

Germline V gene lookup returns CDR1 SGHRS and CDR2 YFSETQ. The CDR3 covers 16 residues. V trimming: 4 bases; J trimming: 3 bases; junction bases outside the gene matches: 10. How the authors handled the data: Cell counts per sample came from amplifying reference gene primers. Measured with immunoSEQ multiplex PCR; TCRdb has only the in-frame clones, and not every one. The D gene and trimming were derived from the DNA, and the V and J assignments and clone size from that table. This sample yields 200,000 to 250,000 clones, of which roughly 94% are seen a single time; 0.95% to 1.5% belongs to the top ten.

This TCR derives from a man aged 30 to 39 with acute or convalescent COVID-19. The V call is TRBV5-1, the J call TRBJ2-1; 7 bases are shared with TRBD2. Source material: peripheral blood. The CDR3 sequence is CASSTEVAGLYNEQFF. The CDR3 bases are TGCGCCAGCAGCACGGAGGTAGCGGGCCTCTACAATGAGCAGTTCTTC.